These 22 T cell receptor beta chains were sequenced from one sample in a study of blood T cells in healthy people across ages. The second PCR ran about 7 to 12 cycles with a sample-barcoded 5' primer and J-beta primers. TCRdb re-called the 5' RACE reads through MiXCR, storing one row per CDR3 protein. This repertoire shows approximately 940,000 distinct CDR3 sequences, roughly 50% found once; its top ten account for under 15%. Sequencing was carried out using blood. Receptor source: a young man in good health.

A few counts support this clonotype. The chain recombines TRBV6-5 with TRBJ1-1; 8 bases are a match to TRBD1. V lost 5 bases and J lost 0; bases outside the gene matches: 5. CDR1 is MNHEY and CDR2 is SVGAGI in the germline V gene. There are 15 residues in the CDR3. CDR3 residues: CASSPRTGLNTEAFF. In DNA form, the CDR3 reads TGTGCCAGCAGTCCCCGGACAGGGTTGAACACTGAAGCTTTCTTT.

The gene calls are TRBV18 and TRBJ1-1; D remains unclear. V was trimmed by 2 bases and J by 0 bases, leaving 13 bases between them. Germline lookup yields CDR1 KGHSH and CDR2 LQKENI. This CDR3 has 16 residues. CDR3 sequence (DNA): TGTGCCAGCTCACCAGAGGAAGGGCTCATGAACACTGAAGCTTTCTTT. Translating it yields CASSPEEGLMNTEAFF.

The chain combines TRBV5-1 with TRBJ2-7, with 7 bases that match TRBD2. The germline CDR1 and CDR2 sequences are SGHRS and YFSETQ. This CDR3 spans 15 amino acids. The J segment lost 5 bases and the V segment lost 3 bases, leaving 11 bases of the junction unmatched. The DNA of the CDR3 is TGCGCCAGCAGCTCGTTCGCGGGGGTTTCCGACGAGCAGTACTTC. It yields the protein CASSSFAGVSDEQYF.

The rearrangement joins TRBV12-3 or TRBV12-4 to TRBJ1-4; weak D call: TRBD1 (6 bases). The CDR3 length is 11 residues. V shed 6 bases and J shed 10 bases, with 9 bases lying between them. CDR3 in amino acids: CASSPDRKLFF. In DNA, the CDR3 is TGTGCCAGCAGCCCGGACAGAAAACTGTTTTTT.

This clonotype was found a few times. The rearrangement uses TRBV9 and TRBJ2-7; D uncertain. The germline V and J ends were trimmed by 4 bases and 3 bases, with 17 bases remaining between them. Germline CDR1 reads SGDLS; CDR2 reads YYNGEE. There are 15 residues in the CDR3. The CDR3 DNA sequence: TGTGCCAGCAGCACAGCAGGACGCCCCAACTACGAGCAGTACTTC. It yields the protein CASSTAGRPNYEQYF. The variable domain in full, with the rest retrieved from reference TRBV9 and TRBJ2-7, is DSGVTQTPKHLITATGQRVTLRCSPRSGDLSVYWYQQSLDQGLQFLIQYYNGEERAKGNILERFSAQQFPDLHSELNLSSLELGDSALYFCASSTAGRPNYEQYFGPGTRLTVT.

In its sample, this clonotype was seen a few times. The genes are TRBV28 and TRBJ2-1; D remains ambiguous. CDR3 size: 15 residues. Germline V CDR1 and CDR2: MDHEN, SYDVKM. The germline V and J ends were trimmed by 1 base and 9 bases, with 16 bases remaining between them. CDR3 sequence (DNA): TGTGCCAGCAGTTTATCACGAGCATCTGTCGGTGAGCAGTTCTTC. This sequence encodes CASSLSRASVGEQFF.

The V gene is TRBV25-1, the J gene TRBJ2-7; 7 bases match TRBD1. In germline, CDR1 is MGHDK, CDR2 SYGVNS. The ends lost 4 bases at V and 2 bases at J; junction bases unmatched: 8. This CDR3 contains 15 residues. CDR3 region: CASSAPGQSTYEQYF. DNA of the CDR3: TGTGCCAGCAGTGCACCGGGACAGTCGACCTACGAGCAGTACTTC.

The chain couples TRBV15 to TRBJ2-5; 9 bases match TRBD1. V shed 5 bases, J shed 0 bases, and the junction held 7 bases outside the gene matches. Germline CDR1 LNHNV, CDR2 YYDKDF (reference sequence). The CDR3 loop spans 16 amino acids. Written as DNA, the CDR3 is TGTGCCACCAGCGGCCTGGGACAGGGCTACCAAGAGACCCAGTACTTC. It encodes CATSGLGQGYQETQYF.

V is TRBV20-1 and J is TRBJ2-5; possibly TRBD2 for D (6 bases). The CDR3 totals 14 residues. CDR1 is DFQATT and CDR2 is SNEGSKA in the germline V gene (reference sequence). The CDR3 bases are TGCAGCGCCTCGAGTTTGGGGGGTATGGAGACCCAGTACTTC. The encoded protein is CSASSLGGMETQYF.

J is TRBJ1-4 and V is TRBV6-4, with 7 bases lining up with TRBD1. Trimming took 2 bases from V and 6 from J; bases not matched to a gene: 6. This CDR3 has 15 amino acids. CDR1 MRHNA and CDR2 SNTAGT come from the germline V gene. CDR3: CASSDGGQGDEKLFF. The CDR3 region has the DNA TGTGCCAGCAGTGACGGTGGCCAGGGGGATGAAAAACTGTTTTTT.

This chain connects TRBV4-1 to TRBJ2-7; TRBD2 matches 8 bases. The CDR3 totals 16 residues. CDR1 and CDR2 (germline): MGHRA, YSYEKL. V lost 4 bases and J lost 5; bases outside the gene matches: 13. In DNA form, the CDR3 reads TGCGCCAGCAGCCTTAACGGAGGGGGAGCGGGGGACGAGCAGTACTTC. Its protein is CASSLNGGGAGDEQYF.

Ten or more counts support this clonotype. The CDR3 nucleotides read TGTGCCAGCAGTTCTGCAGGGGGTTTGTACGAGCAGTACTTC. Residues: CASSSAGGLYEQYF. The chain is built from TRBV6-2 or TRBV6-3 and TRBJ2-7, with 7 bases that match TRBD1. The CDR3 consists of 14 residues. Trimming removed 4 bases from V and 4 bases from J; junction bases left unmatched: 7. Germline V CDR1 and CDR2: MNHEY, SVGEGT.

The V gene is TRBV7-9, the J gene TRBJ2-3; possibly TRBD1 or TRBD2 for D (5 bases each). This CDR3 contains 15 residues. The germline V and J ends were trimmed by 4 bases and 4 bases, with 15 bases remaining between them. The germline V gene has CDR1 SEHNR and CDR2 FQNEAQ (reference sequence). The CDR3 reads CASSSSGSRADTQYF. The CDR3 coding sequence is TGTGCCAGCAGCTCATCAGGGAGTCGGGCAGATACGCAGTATTTT. The whole variable domain, remainder taken from reference TRBV7-9 and TRBJ2-3, is DTGVSQNPRHKITKRGQNVTFRCDPISEHNRLYWYRQTLGQGPEFLTYFQNEAQLEKSRLLSDRFSAERPKGSFSTLEIQRTEQGDSAMYLCASSSSGSRADTQYFGPGTRLTVL.

The sample holds a few counts of this clonotype. CDR3 DNA sequence: TGTGCCAGCAGCCAAAATAGAAATGAGCAGTTCTTC. Its protein is CASSQNRNEQFF. This chain joins TRBV3-1 and TRBJ2-1; D call uncertain. This CDR3 spans 12 amino acids. CDR1 and CDR2 from the germline V gene are LGHDT and YNNKEL (reference sequence). Trimming took 2 bases from V and 7 from J, leaving 6 bases between them.

This clonotype was recorded only once. CDR3 sequence: CASSLDASGSFF. For the CDR3, the DNA is TGTGCCAGCAGCTTGGATGCTAGTGGATCGTTCTTC. The rearrangement uses TRBV5-5 and TRBJ2-1; D is unclear. V was pared by 0 bases and J by 15 bases, with 13 bases between. This CDR3 is built from 12 residues. CDR1 is SGHKS and CDR2 is YYEKEE in the germline V gene (reference sequence).

This sequence joins TRBV20-1 and TRBJ2-5; tentatively, D is TRBD1 (6 bases). This CDR3 region has 15 residues. Trimming took off 0 bases at V and 5 bases at J, with 16 bases between the two ends. The germline V gene has CDR1 DFQATT and CDR2 SNEGSKA (reference sequence). CDR3 residues: CSARDSGQIQETQYF. The CDR3 region has the DNA TGCAGTGCTAGAGATTCTGGACAGATCCAGGAGACCCAGTACTTC.

The J gene is TRBJ1-5, the V gene TRBV7-9, with unresolved D. CDR1 SEHNR and CDR2 FQNEAQ come from the germline V gene (reference sequence). CDR3 length: 13 residues. Trimming removed 7 bases at V and 4 bases at J, with 11 bases between. CDR3 DNA: TGTGCCAGCACCCCAGGTCCGAATCAGCCCCAGCATTTT. Translation gives CASTPGPNQPQHF.

The rearrangement joins TRBV5-6 to TRBJ2-7, with 7 bases that match TRBD1. The CDR3 is 16 amino acids. V was pared by 0 bases and J by 6 bases, with 12 bases of the junction left unmatched. Germline CDR1 is SGHDT and CDR2 is YYEEEE. As DNA, the CDR3 is TGTGCCAGCAGCTTGGGGGAACAGGGGCTGACGAGCGAGCAGTACTTC. It codes for CASSLGEQGLTSEQYF.

This sequence joins TRBV27 and TRBJ2-7, with 7 bases that match TRBD1. From germline, CDR1 is MNHEY and CDR2 SMNVEV (reference sequence). This CDR3 spans 14 amino acids. Trimming cost V 4 bases and J 3 bases; bases outside gene matches: 6. The CDR3 DNA reads as TGTGCCAGCAGTTCCTTCAGGGGGAGCTACGAGCAGTACTTC. Translated: CASSSFRGSYEQYF.

In this sample, this clonotype turned up a few times. The chain uses TRBV7-2 and TRBJ2-3, with D tentatively TRBD2 (5 bases). The CDR3 is made up of 16 amino acids. In germline, CDR1 is SGHTA, CDR2 FQGNSA. V gave up 1 base and J gave up 1 base, with 12 bases separating them. CDR3 nucleotides: TGTGCCAGCAGCTTAGTTGAGGGCGCGGGCACAGATACGCAGTATTTT. It translates to CASSLVEGAGTDTQYF.

The chain's CDR3 is CASATGGPIGGDGYTF. CDR3 nucleotide sequence: TGTGCCAGCGCCACAGGGGGCCCCATCGGGGGCGATGGCTACACCTTC. This chain links TRBV6-5 with TRBJ1-2; TRBD1 matches 9 bases. CDR1 is MNHEY and CDR2 is SVGAGI in the germline V gene. J gave up 6 bases and V 8 bases, and 16 bases lay outside the gene matches. CDR3 length: 16 residues.

The CDR3 loop reads CSALGGNQPQHF. The CDR3 nucleotides read TGCAGTGCCCTCGGGGGAAATCAGCCCCAGCATTTT. The chain combines TRBV20-1 with TRBJ1-5, with a tentative D call TRBD1 (5 bases). V lost 6 bases and J 4 bases, leaving 10 bases between the germline ends. The CDR3 is 12 amino acids. Germline V gene lookup returns CDR1 DFQATT and CDR2 SNEGSKA (reference sequence).